The 17 T cell receptor beta chains presented below share a single source sample, sequenced in a study of identical twins. TCRdb re-called the 5' RACE reads with MiXCR, one entry per CDR3 protein. The repertoire consists of approximately 700,000 distinct CDR3 sequences, with 15% to 20% occurring once and the leading ten covering under 15%. The same sample was also studied in work on T cells expressing NK-cell markers.

Sequencing was carried out using PBMCs. The source is a young woman in good health.

The V call is TRBV20-1, the J call TRBJ2-5, with 10 bases identical to TRBD2. Per germline, CDR1 DFQATT and CDR2 SNEGSKA (reference sequence). This CDR3 is built from 14 residues. Trimming removed 5 bases from V and 5 bases from J; junction bases left unmatched: 8. CDR3 coding DNA: TGCAGTGCTTTCCTAGCGGGAGTTGGCGAGACCCAGTACTTC. It yields the protein CSAFLAGVGETQYF.

The chain recombines TRBV20-1 with TRBJ1-1; D is possibly TRBD1 (5 bases). The CDR3 runs 13 residues. The V gene's germline CDR1 is DFQATT and CDR2 SNEGSKA (reference sequence). V gave up 8 bases and J gave up 4 bases, with 17 bases separating them. CDR3 sequence (DNA): TGCAGTACCAGAAGGGGTGTCATCACTGAAGCTTTCTTT. It encodes CSTRRGVITEAFF.

The chain links TRBV5-6 to TRBJ2-2; D call uncertain. Between the trimmed V and J ends, which lost 3 bases and 0 bases, there was a span of 18 bases. The CDR3 runs 18 residues. The V gene's germline CDR1 is SGHDT and CDR2 YYEEEE. In DNA, the CDR3 is TGTGCCAGCAGCTGGCCTTGGATAAAAGAAGCGAACACCGGGGAGCTGTTTTTT. This gives the protein CASSWPWIKEANTGELFF.

The V gene is TRBV2, the J gene TRBJ2-1, with D perhaps TRBD2 (5 bases). The CDR3 loop spans 15 amino acids. Trimming left V 6 bases short and J 0 bases short, with 12 bases between. From germline, CDR1 is SNHLY and CDR2 FYNNEI. CDR3 DNA sequence: TGTGCCAGCAGCCCTACTAGAGGCTCCTACAATGAGCAGTTCTTC. Translating gives CASSPTRGSYNEQFF.

This clonotype came up a few times. The rearrangement links TRBV20-1 to TRBJ2-1, with 7 bases aligning to TRBD2. This CDR3 comprises 14 residues. Germline CDR1 and CDR2: DFQATT and SNEGSKA (reference sequence). V was clipped by 5 bases and J by 0 bases; unmatched bases: 4. DNA for the CDR3: TGCAGTGCTCCTCGGGGGGTCTCCTACAATGAGCAGTTCTTC. This translates into CSAPRGVSYNEQFF.

This clonotype was seen a handful of times. This sequence joins TRBV10-3 and TRBJ1-1; D not certain. The CDR3 is 13 residues long. Trimming cost V 7 bases and J 0 bases, with 9 bases left between them. CDR1 and CDR2 (germline): ENHRY, SYGVKD. The CDR3 nucleotides read TGTGCCATCACCCCGACACTGAACACTGAAGCTTTCTTT. This gives the protein CAITPTLNTEAFF.

This clonotype was seen a few times. The V call is TRBV4-3, the J call TRBJ1-2, with 9 nucleotides matching TRBD1. CDR3 length: 15 residues. Germline CDR1 LGHNA, CDR2 YSLEER. V lost 2 bases to trimming and J lost 4 bases; unmatched junction nucleotides: 5. CDR3 DNA sequence: TGCGCCAGCAGCCAAACGGGACAGGGATTCTATGGCTACACCTTC. Translation: CASSQTGQGFYGYTF.

The chain couples TRBV12-3 or TRBV12-4 to TRBJ2-3, with D possibly TRBD1 on 6 matching bases. V shed 4 bases and J shed 3 bases, with 11 bases lying between them. This CDR3 is 14 amino acids long. CDR3 bases: TGTGCCAGCAGTTCCATGGACAGAACAGATACGCAGTATTTT. It codes for CASSSMDRTDTQYF.

The sample holds many counts of this clonotype. The J gene is TRBJ2-5, the V gene TRBV20-1; D may be TRBD2 (6 bases). V shed 3 bases and J shed 1 base, with 12 bases lying between them. In germline, CDR1 is DFQATT, CDR2 SNEGSKA (reference sequence). This CDR3 contains 14 residues. The CDR3: CSARIAEVQETQYF. The CDR3, as DNA: TGCAGTGCTAGGATAGCGGAGGTCCAAGAGACCCAGTACTTC.

In this sample, this clonotype turned up a few times. The chain carries TRBV7-9 and TRBJ2-7; TRBD1 matches at 8 bases. The CDR3 totals 14 residues. V lost 5 bases, J lost 4 bases, and 7 bases stayed unmatched. CDR1 SEHNR and CDR2 FQNEAQ come from the germline V gene (reference sequence). The chain's CDR3 is CASSQTGAGYEQYF. DNA of the CDR3: TGTGCCAGCAGCCAGACAGGGGCGGGATACGAGCAGTACTTC.

This clonotype was observed a handful of times. The V and J genes are TRBV20-1 and TRBJ2-5; D is unclear. Germline V lookup: CDR1 DFQATT, CDR2 SNEGSKA (reference sequence). The V gene lost 1 base and the J gene lost 1 base, with 16 bases spanning the gap. This CDR3 has 16 amino acids. The CDR3 protein is CSARVYLDRAQETQYF. The CDR3 nucleotides read TGCAGTGCTAGAGTTTACTTAGACCGTGCCCAAGAGACCCAGTACTTC.

V and J are TRBV6-5 and TRBJ2-1; D is perhaps TRBD1 or TRBD2 (5 bases each). V was trimmed by 10 bases and J by 8 bases, leaving 12 bases between them. CDR3 length: 11 residues. Germline CDR1 MNHEY, CDR2 SVGAGI. CDR3 sequence reads: CATSQGHEQFF. The CDR3 DNA reads TGTGCCACCTCTCAGGGACATGAGCAGTTCTTC.

Of note for this clonotype: At one boundary the junction diverges from the germline segment, which might be a read error. The chain has TRBV7-7 and TRBJ2-3, with D maybe TRBD2 (7 bases). CDR3 size: 14 residues. CDR1 is SSHAT and CDR2 is FNYEAQ in the germline V gene (reference sequence). The CDR3 region has the DNA TGTGCTAGCAGCCGCGGGGGCTACACAGATACGCAGTATTTT. Translation: CASSRGGYTDTQYF.

This clonotype was found a few times. The chain carries TRBV29-1 and TRBJ1-1; D may be TRBD1 (6 bases). The CDR3 consists of 13 residues. Per germline, CDR1 SQVTM and CDR2 ANQGSEA. Trimming removed 5 bases at V and 0 bases at J, with 10 bases between. The CDR3 sequence: CSVRTALNTEAFF. In DNA form, the CDR3 reads TGCAGCGTTCGGACAGCCCTGAACACTGAAGCTTTCTTT. The variable domain in full, completed from reference TRBV29-1 and TRBJ1-1, reads SAVISQKPSRDICQRGTSLTIQCQVDSQVTMMFWYRQQPGQSLTLIATANQGSEATYESGFVIDKFPISRPNLTFSTLTVSNMSPEDSSIYLCSVRTALNTEAFFGQGTRLTVV.

This clonotype was seen a few times. The chain joins TRBV18 to TRBJ2-7; 15 positions match TRBD2. This CDR3 region has 18 residues. Germline lookup yields CDR1 KGHSH and CDR2 LQKENI. Germline trimming cut 4 bases from V and 1 base from J; bases unmatched to any gene: 8. The CDR3 spells CASSQGLAGGRYSYEQYF. Here the CDR3 DNA reads TGTGCCAGCTCACAAGGACTAGCGGGAGGGAGATATTCCTACGAGCAGTACTTC.

The rearrangement links TRBV30 to TRBJ2-1; 11 nucleotides line up with TRBD2. Trimming removed 4 bases from V and 3 bases from J; junction bases left unmatched: 17. The CDR3 consists of 19 residues. Germline CDR1 is GTSNPN and CDR2 is SVGIG (reference sequence). The CDR3 loop reads CAWTPGAASGRNIYNEQFF. The CDR3 DNA sequence: TGTGCCTGGACCCCCGGGGCAGCTAGCGGGAGGAACATCTACAATGAGCAGTTCTTC. The full variable domain, with the rest looked up from reference TRBV30 and TRBJ2-1, is SQTIHQWPATLVQPVGSPLSLECTVEGTSNPNLYWYRQAAGRGLQLLFYSVGIGQISSEVPQNLSASRPQDRQFILSSKKLLLSDSGFYLCAWTPGAASGRNIYNEQFFGPGTRLTVL.

This clonotype was recorded a few times. This rearrangement joins TRBV5-5 to TRBJ2-1; TRBD2 aligns across 7 bases. The CDR3 consists of 16 residues. Trimming at V came to 5 bases and at J to 2 bases, leaving 10 bases not matched to a gene. CDR1 is SGHKS, CDR2 YYEKEE, per germline (reference sequence). The CDR3: CASSLFGSGTYNEQFF. The CDR3 bases are TGTGCCAGCAGTCTCTTCGGGAGCGGGACCTACAATGAGCAGTTCTTC.